Shown below are 26 T cell receptor beta chains from a single sample sequenced in a study of blood T cell repertoires in COVID-19. Sequencing used immunoSEQ multiplex PCR; TCRdb keeps in-frame clones, though not all of them. Here the sample spans under 200,000 clones, 88% being singletons. Sequenced sample: peripheral blood. The origin of the receptors is a man aged 55 to 70 with acute or convalescent COVID-19.

V gene TRBV6-5 combines with J gene TRBJ1-1; D gene unclear. V was clipped by 7 bases and J by 12 bases, with 18 bases between them. The germline gives CDR1 MNHEY, CDR2 SVGAGI. The CDR3 is 12 amino acids. Here the CDR3 reads CASTAGIVCPFF. CDR3 DNA sequence: TGTGCCAGCACCGCGGGAATTGTCTGCCCTTTCTTT.

The J gene is TRBJ2-4, the V gene TRBV10-3, with a weak D call TRBD2 (7 bases). CDR1 is ENHRY and CDR2 is SYGVKD in the germline V gene. The CDR3 totals 13 residues. V was trimmed by 2 bases and J by 8 bases, leaving 10 bases between them. CDR3 DNA sequence: TGTGCCATCAGTGAGACAGGGAGGGACATTCAGTACTTC. Residues: CAISETGRDIQYF.

The J gene is TRBJ1-1, the V gene TRBV5-1; 7 positions agree with TRBD1. This CDR3 has 16 amino acids. J was trimmed by 0 bases and V by 2 bases; bases with no gene match: 7. Germline V CDR1 and CDR2: SGHRS, YFSETQ. The CDR3 nucleotides read TGCGCCAGCAGCTTACACCCCGGGACAGTGAACACTGAAGCTTTCTTT. The encoded protein is CASSLHPGTVNTEAFF. Full variable domain (rest looked up from reference TRBV5-1 and TRBJ1-1): KAGVTQTPRYLIKTRGQQVTLSCSPISGHRSVSWYQQTPGQGLQFLFEYFSETQRNKGNFPGRFSGRQFSNSRSEMNVSTLELGDSALYLCASSLHPGTVNTEAFFGQGTRLTVV.

The chain is built from TRBV11-2 and TRBJ2-1; 11 nucleotides line up with TRBD2. J gave up 5 bases and V 3 bases, and 3 bases lay outside the gene matches. Germline CDR1 SGHAT, CDR2 FQNNGV. This CDR3 has 15 amino acids. CDR3 region: CASSFRLAGHNEQFF. The CDR3 DNA reads TGTGCCAGCAGCTTCCGACTAGCGGGGCACAATGAGCAGTTCTTC.

This clone was seen just once. The chain employs TRBV30 and TRBJ1-2; 12 nucleotides match TRBD1. Germline V gives CDR1 GTSNPN, CDR2 SVGIG (reference sequence). Trimming cost V 5 bases and J 4 bases; bases outside gene matches: 11. The CDR3 consists of 16 residues. The CDR3 is CAWFPGQGAPVYGYTF. The CDR3 nucleotides read TGTGCCTGGTTTCCGGGACAGGGGGCGCCGGTCTATGGCTACACCTTC.

The genes are TRBV30 and TRBJ1-5; 8 nucleotides match TRBD1. Unmatched junction bases numbered 2, after V lost 5 bases and J lost 2 bases. CDR3 length equals 13 residues. CDR1 and CDR2 from the germline V gene are GTSNPN and SVGIG (reference sequence). CDR3 loop: CAWDRGGNQPQHF. The CDR3 region has the DNA TGTGCCTGGGACAGGGGTGGCAATCAGCCCCAGCATTTT. Filled out from reference TRBV30 and TRBJ1-5, the complete variable domain reads SQTIHQWPATLVQPVGSPLSLECTVEGTSNPNLYWYRQAAGRGLQLLFYSVGIGQISSEVPQNLSASRPQDRQFILSSKKLLLSDSGFYLCAWDRGGNQPQHFGDGTRLSIL.

V and J are TRBV24-1 and TRBJ2-1; TRBD2 matches 8 bases. The CDR3 covers 16 residues. CDR1 KGHDR and CDR2 SFDVKD come from the germline V gene. Germline trimming cut 0 bases from V and 4 bases from J; bases unmatched to any gene: 4. The CDR3: CATSDLRLAPYNEQFF. Written as DNA, the CDR3 is TGTGCCACCAGTGATTTGCGACTAGCGCCTTACAATGAGCAGTTCTTC.

This clone was observed a single time. The chain uses TRBV30 and TRBJ1-2; 9 bases are shared with TRBD1. The CDR3 is made up of 15 amino acids. The germline CDR1 and CDR2 sequences are GTSNPN and SVGIG (reference sequence). Unmatched junction bases numbered 7, after V lost 0 bases and J lost 5 bases. The CDR3 region has the DNA TGTGCCTGGAGTGTGGGGACAGGGAATGGATATGGCTACACCTTC. Its protein product is CAWSVGTGNGYGYTF.

The chain carries TRBV4-1 and TRBJ1-2, with a tentative D call TRBD1 (5 bases). This CDR3 spans 14 amino acids. Germline loops: CDR1 MGHRA, CDR2 YSYEKL. The ends were cut back, 0 bases at V and 2 bases at J, with 7 bases in the middle. The CDR3 loop is CASSQDPGNYGYTF. In nucleotides, the CDR3 is TGCGCCAGCAGCCAAGACCCAGGGAACTATGGCTACACCTTC.

A remark on this clone: Distinct nucleotide sequences in the sample also encode this CDR3. The V and J genes are TRBV19 and TRBJ1-5; TRBD1 agrees at 8 bases. J gave up 7 bases and V 3 bases, and 5 bases lay outside the gene matches. This CDR3 spans 14 amino acids. The germline gives CDR1 LNHDA, CDR2 SQIVND (reference sequence). CDR3 sequence reads: CASSIGQGGQPQHF. The CDR3 region has the DNA TGTGCCAGTAGTATTGGACAGGGTGGACAGCCCCAGCATTTT.

The rearrangement joins TRBV27 to TRBJ1-2, with TRBD1 matching 7 bases. The V gene end was trimmed by 0 bases and the J gene end by 4 bases; junction bases not matched to a gene: 8. The CDR3 consists of 16 residues. Germline CDR1 and CDR2: MNHEY and SMNVEV (reference sequence). The CDR3: CASSLSREGARYGYTF. The CDR3 coding sequence is TGTGCCAGCAGTTTATCCCGAGAGGGGGCCCGCTATGGCTACACCTTC.

The J gene is TRBJ1-3, the V gene TRBV7-2, with D unclear. Germline values: CDR1 SGHTA, CDR2 FQGNSA. Trimming took off 6 bases at V and 10 bases at J, with 19 bases between the two ends. The CDR3 length is 14 residues. CDR3 protein: CASRPRAGRETIYF. Written as DNA, the CDR3 is TGTGCCAGCAGACCTAGGGCGGGCCGGGAGACCATATATTTT.

This chain joins TRBV7-6 and TRBJ2-7; D not certain. CDR3 length: 12 amino acids. Deletions cut 4 bases from V and 2 bases from J, with 6 bases between. Germline assignment: CDR1 SGHVS and CDR2 FNYEAQ. The CDR3, as DNA: TGTGCCAGCAGCTCACAGACCTACGAGCAGTACTTC. Protein: CASSSQTYEQYF.

J is TRBJ1-2 and V is TRBV30; tentative D call: TRBD1 (5 bases). The CDR3 consists of 11 residues. The germline CDR1 and CDR2 sequences are GTSNPN and SVGIG (reference sequence). V was cut by 5 bases and J by 8 bases, with 12 bases left in between. In nucleotides, the CDR3 is TGTGCCTGGGGCAGGGTTTCGGGCTACACCTTC. Amino acids: CAWGRVSGYTF.

V and J are TRBV20-1 and TRBJ1-2; D ambiguous. Trimming stripped 5 bases from V and 4 bases from J, with 8 bases between. The germline V gene has CDR1 DFQATT and CDR2 SNEGSKA (reference sequence). This CDR3 has 11 residues. CDR3: CSAPRVYGYTF. CDR3 bases: TGCAGTGCTCCGAGGGTCTATGGCTACACCTTC.

The chain links TRBV19 to TRBJ1-1, with D tentatively TRBD1 (5 bases). Germline V CDR1 and CDR2: LNHDA, SQIVND (reference sequence). The CDR3 runs 14 residues. V gave up 1 base and J gave up 5 bases, with 11 bases separating them. The chain's CDR3 is CASSIAYGGTEAFF. CDR3 DNA sequence: TGTGCCAGTAGTATAGCTTACGGGGGGACTGAAGCTTTCTTT.

The chain joins TRBV6-5 to TRBJ2-3, with 12 bases fitting TRBD2. The V and J ends lost 4 bases and 2 bases, in that order; junction bases with no gene match: 4. The CDR3 extends over 16 amino acids. Germline values: CDR1 MNHEY, CDR2 SVGAGI. The CDR3 spells CASSSSGGGYTDTQYF. The CDR3 coding sequence is TGTGCCAGCAGTTCTAGCGGGGGGGGATACACAGATACGCAGTATTTT.

In its sample, this clone was seen once. The chain is built from TRBV5-6 and TRBJ1-4, with TRBD1 matching over 7 bases. After removal of 3 bases from V and 8 bases from J, the junction contained 4 bases not matched to a gene. This CDR3 comprises 13 residues. Germline V lookup: CDR1 SGHDT, CDR2 YYEEEE. The CDR3 region is CASSSLQGEKLFF. The CDR3 DNA is TGTGCCAGCAGCTCCTTACAGGGGGAAAAACTGTTTTTT.

This clone was seen only once. The gene calls are TRBV5-6 and TRBJ1-6; D uncertain. The CDR3 consists of 12 residues. Germline CDR1 reads SGHDT; CDR2 reads YYEEEE. V was pared by 4 bases and J by 7 bases, with 6 bases between. CDR3 coding DNA: TGTGCCAGCAGCCTCCTCAATTCACCCCTCCACTTT. Translated: CASSLLNSPLHF.

The chain uses TRBV7-2 and TRBJ2-1, with 11 bases matching TRBD2. Germline V gene lookup returns CDR1 SGHTA and CDR2 FQGNSA. The CDR3 has 12 residues. Unmatched junction bases numbered 4, after V lost 5 bases and J lost 13 bases. CDR3 nucleotide sequence: TGTGCCAGCAGCCCGGGACTAGCGGCTCAGTTCTTC. As protein: CASSPGLAAQFF.

This chain links TRBV15 with TRBJ2-1; TRBD2 agrees at 10 bases. V shed 5 bases and J 7 bases; nucleotides not matched to a gene: 8. The CDR3 spans 15 residues. Germline V gives CDR1 LNHNV, CDR2 YYDKDF (reference sequence). CDR3 residues: CATSPSGRAKNEQFF. The DNA of the CDR3 is TGTGCCACCAGCCCCAGCGGGAGGGCCAAAAATGAGCAGTTCTTC.

This clone was detected only a few times. The chain combines TRBV28 with TRBJ2-7; D gene unclear. Trimming cost V 4 bases and J 7 bases, with 14 bases left between them. CDR3 length: 13 amino acids. The V gene's germline CDR1 is MDHEN and CDR2 SYDVKM. The CDR3 reads CASSSETRREQYF. CDR3 bases: TGTGCCAGCAGTTCCGAGACCCGGCGGGAGCAGTACTTC.

This clone was recorded only once. The rearrangement joins TRBV15 to TRBJ1-3; a possible D gene is TRBD1 (5 bases). V dropped 6 bases and J dropped 4 bases, with 13 bases sitting between them. Per the germline V gene, CDR1 is LNHNV and CDR2 is YYDKDF (reference sequence). The CDR3 extends over 14 amino acids. CDR3 DNA sequence: TGTGCCACCAGACCCCGTAGGGGCGGAAACACCATATATTTT. Its translation: CATRPRRGGNTIYF.

The chain couples TRBV7-9 to TRBJ1-2; D perhaps matches TRBD1 (5 bases). Germline CDR1 reads SEHNR; CDR2 reads FQNEAQ (reference sequence). Trimming pared 1 base from V and 4 bases from J, leaving 13 bases between. The CDR3 runs 15 residues. The CDR3 region has the DNA TGTGCCAGCAGCTTAGATCGTGGGACTCTCTATGGCTACACCTTC. It translates to CASSLDRGTLYGYTF. The full variable domain, completed using reference TRBV7-9 and TRBJ1-2, is DTGVSQNPRHKITKRGQNVTFRCDPISEHNRLYWYRQTLGQGPEFLTYFQNEAQLEKSRLLSDRFSAERPKGSFSTLEIQRTEQGDSAMYLCASSLDRGTLYGYTFGSGTRLTVV.

The chain's CDR3 is CATGGTGTSGRSEQFF. CDR3 coding DNA: TGTGCCACCGGGGGTACCGGGACTAGCGGGAGGAGTGAGCAGTTCTTC. The V and J genes are TRBV24-1 and TRBJ2-1; 15 bases are shared with TRBD2. The trim removed 9 bases at V and 9 bases at J, leaving 11 bases unmatched. The V gene's germline CDR1 is KGHDR and CDR2 SFDVKD. The CDR3 has 16 amino acids.

V and J are TRBV2 and TRBJ1-1; TRBD1 aligns across 9 bases. The CDR3 sequence is 13 residues long. In germline, CDR1 is SNHLY, CDR2 FYNNEI. The V segment lost 6 bases and the J segment 5 bases; nucleotides outside the gene matches: 4. The CDR3, as DNA: TGTGCCAGCAGGGACAGGGGAGGAACTGAAGCTTTCTTT. Residues: CASRDRGGTEAFF. Supplemented by reference TRBV2 and TRBJ1-1, the full variable domain reads EPEVTQTPSHQVTQMGQEVILRCVPISNHLYFYWYRQILGQKVEFLVSFYNNEISEKSEIFDDQFSVERPDGSNFTLKIRSTKLEDSAMYFCASRDRGGTEAFFGQGTRLTVV.